This T cell receptor beta chain comes out of a study of OX40 agonist ivuxolimab in advanced cancers. About the study as a whole: Ivuxolimab was an agonistic, fully human IgG2 monoclonal antibody directed against OX40 (CD134), a costimulatory receptor. Intravenous ivuxolimab was administered to patients every 2 weeks at six dose levels: 0.01, 0.1, 0.3, 1.5, 3 and 10 mg/kg. Partial responses occurred in three dose-escalation patients: two with cutaneous melanoma and one with hepatocellular carcinoma. Peripheral TCRbeta sequencing was intended to test whether TCR sequence diversity was altered and clonal T-cell expansion was caused by ivuxolimab. The paper describes the monotherapy dose-escalation part (N of about 52 patients) of the phase I trial of ivuxolimab. Prior anti-PD-1, anti-PD-L1 or anti-CTLA-4 therapy was permitted, and 40% of dose-escalation patients had received checkpoint inhibitors. Among the approximately 50 dose-escalation patients, around 19 had hepatocellular carcinoma, 15 or so melanoma, 9 renal cell carcinoma and 9 head and neck cancer. A male proportion of 70% to 90% and a mean age of about 60 years, ranging from about 20 to 85, were recorded for the dose-escalation cohort.

For this clone: Its antigen is currently not known. Per-base quality was not reported, and no clone a single base away is much larger than it.

To sequence the TCRbeta CDR3 region, genomic DNA was isolated from the sorted cells. TCRbeta CDR3 regions were sequenced using the immunoSEQ Assay. This is the immuneACCESS table as TCRdb keeps it, with only in-frame sequences that have V and J called. A part of the clones is gone; compared with another copy, unresolved V genes explain less than half, and the rest is unexplained. The sample table holds around 27,000 clones, of which roughly 80% were seen once. The ten largest account for 22% of the sample. Between the V and J ends, shortened by 6 bases and 5 bases respectively, the junction contains 19 bases. CDR3 length: 15 amino acids, cysteine to phenylalanine. The retained sequence is limited to the CDR3, 45 bases, with the frame set at the first base. CDR1 and CDR2 were assigned from the germline V gene as MNHEY and SVGAGI. Patients with autoimmune disease history or receiving systemic immunosuppression were excluded from the trial. Peripheral blood for TCR sequencing was drawn from every dose cohort at baseline, at cycle 4 day 1 and at cycle 7 day 1. Samples were obtained from an open-label, multicenter, first-in-human phase I dose-escalation trial of ivuxolimab. Adults with locally advanced or metastatic melanoma, renal cell, hepatocellular, or head and neck squamous cell carcinoma were enrolled in the trial. Before TCR sequencing, CD4+ T cells and CD8+ T cells were sorted from peripheral blood as separate populations.

The investigation overall reported the following: Which antigens the clonally expanded peripheral T cells were specific for was not determined. At doses from 0.1 to 3.0 mg/kg, clonal expansion was seen in both CD4+ and CD8+ blood T cells between baseline and week 6. Partial responders in the 0.1-3.0 mg/kg groups had among the lowest normalized peripheral clonal expansion, especially among CD8+ T cells. Low levels of normalized T-cell clonal expansion were also seen in some patients who did not respond. After ivuxolimab, CD8+ T cells had more expanded clones than CD4+ T cells on average.

The source material was CD4+ or CD8+ T cells sorted from blood, sampled in a trial of the OX40 agonist ivuxolimab. The clonotype comes from an adult with an advanced solid tumor such as melanoma, head and neck, liver or kidney cancer. Recombination connected TRBV6-5 to TRBJ1-1; 5 matching bases give a weak D call of TRBD1. The nucleotide sequence reads TGTGCCAGCAGCCTCGGGGGGGACGAGTGGACTGAAGCTTTCTTT. It specifies CASSLGGDEWTEAFF.